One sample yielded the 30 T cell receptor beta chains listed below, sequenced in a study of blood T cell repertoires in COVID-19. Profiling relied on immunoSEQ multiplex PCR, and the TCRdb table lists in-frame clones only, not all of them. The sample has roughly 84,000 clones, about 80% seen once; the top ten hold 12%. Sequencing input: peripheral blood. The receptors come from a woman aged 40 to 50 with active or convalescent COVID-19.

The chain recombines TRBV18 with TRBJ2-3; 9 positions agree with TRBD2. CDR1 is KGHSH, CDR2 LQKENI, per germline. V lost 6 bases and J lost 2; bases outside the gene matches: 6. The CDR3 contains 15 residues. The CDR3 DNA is TGTGCCAGCTCCCCCCGACTAGCGGTCACAGATACGCAGTATTTT. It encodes CASSPRLAVTDTQYF. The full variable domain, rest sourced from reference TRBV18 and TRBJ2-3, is NAGVMQNPRHLVRRRGQEARLRCSPMKGHSHVYWYRQLPEEGLKFMVYLQKENIIDESGMPKERFSAEFPKEGPSILRIQQVVRGDSAAYFCASSPRLAVTDTQYFGPGTRLTVL.

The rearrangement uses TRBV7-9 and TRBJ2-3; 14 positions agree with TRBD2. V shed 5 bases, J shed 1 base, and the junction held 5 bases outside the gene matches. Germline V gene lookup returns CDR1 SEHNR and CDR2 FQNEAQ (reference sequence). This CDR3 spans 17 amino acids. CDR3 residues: CASSRGLAGGRTDTQYF. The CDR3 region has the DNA TGTGCCAGCAGCCGAGGACTAGCGGGAGGCCGCACAGATACGCAGTATTTT.

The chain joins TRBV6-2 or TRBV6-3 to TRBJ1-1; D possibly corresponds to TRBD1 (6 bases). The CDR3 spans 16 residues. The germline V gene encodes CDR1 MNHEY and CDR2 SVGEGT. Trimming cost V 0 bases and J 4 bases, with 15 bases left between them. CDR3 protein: CASSYSPDRWGTEAFF. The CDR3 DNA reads TGTGCCAGCAGTTACTCTCCCGACAGGTGGGGCACTGAAGCTTTCTTT.

CDR3 nucleotides: TGTGCCAGCAGCCAACCCCCAGCCGGGGTTAATTCACCCCTCCACTTT. Its translation: CASSQPPAGVNSPLHF. V is TRBV7-8 and J is TRBJ1-6, with D hard to call. CDR3 size: 16 residues. CDR1 SGHVS and CDR2 FQNEAQ come from the germline V gene. The V and J ends lost 5 bases and 6 bases respectively, with 17 bases between them.

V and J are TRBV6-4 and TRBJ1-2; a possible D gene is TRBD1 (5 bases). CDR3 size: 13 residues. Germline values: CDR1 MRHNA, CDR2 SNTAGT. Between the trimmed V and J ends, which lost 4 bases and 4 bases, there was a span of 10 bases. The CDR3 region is CASSGQGGYGYTF. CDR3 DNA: TGTGCCAGCAGTGGGCAGGGCGGCTATGGCTACACCTTC.

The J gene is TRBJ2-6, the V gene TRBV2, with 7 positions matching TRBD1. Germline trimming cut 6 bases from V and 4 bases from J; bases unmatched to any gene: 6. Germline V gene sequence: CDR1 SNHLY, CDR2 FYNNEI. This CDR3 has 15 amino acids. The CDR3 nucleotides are TGTGCCAGCAGGATAGACAGGGCCGGGGCCAACGTCCTGACTTTC. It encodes CASRIDRAGANVLTF.

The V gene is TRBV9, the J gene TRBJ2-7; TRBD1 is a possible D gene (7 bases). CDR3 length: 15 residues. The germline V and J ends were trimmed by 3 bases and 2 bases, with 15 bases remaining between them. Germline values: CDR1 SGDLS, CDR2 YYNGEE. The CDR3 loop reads CASSAGGTVAYEQYF. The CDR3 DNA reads TGTGCCAGCAGCGCCGGAGGGACAGTCGCCTACGAGCAGTACTTC.

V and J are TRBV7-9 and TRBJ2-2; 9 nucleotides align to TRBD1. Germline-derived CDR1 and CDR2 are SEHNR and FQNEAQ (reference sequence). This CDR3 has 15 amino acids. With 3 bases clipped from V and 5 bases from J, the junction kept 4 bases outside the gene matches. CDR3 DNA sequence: TGTGCCAGCAGCTTGGACAGGGGTCGAACCGGGGAGCTGTTTTTT. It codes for CASSLDRGRTGELFF.

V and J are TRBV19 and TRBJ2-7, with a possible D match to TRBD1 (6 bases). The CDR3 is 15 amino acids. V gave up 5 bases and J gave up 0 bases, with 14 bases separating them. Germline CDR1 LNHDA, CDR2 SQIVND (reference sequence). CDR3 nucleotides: TGTGCCAGTAGTTCACCCAGGGGAAGCTCCTACGAGCAGTACTTC. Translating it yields CASSSPRGSSYEQYF.

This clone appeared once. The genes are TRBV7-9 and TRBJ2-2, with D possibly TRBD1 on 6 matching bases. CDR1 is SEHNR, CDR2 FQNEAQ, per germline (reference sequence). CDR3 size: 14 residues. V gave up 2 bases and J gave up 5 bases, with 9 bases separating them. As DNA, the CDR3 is TGTGCCAGCAGCTTACGTCAGGGGACCGGGGAGCTGTTTTTT. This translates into CASSLRQGTGELFF.

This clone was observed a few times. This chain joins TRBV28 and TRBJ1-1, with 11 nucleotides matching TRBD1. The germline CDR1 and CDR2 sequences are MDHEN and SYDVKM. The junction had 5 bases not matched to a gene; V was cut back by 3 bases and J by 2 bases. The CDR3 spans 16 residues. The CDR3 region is CASSLVGQGANTEAFF. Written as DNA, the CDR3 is TGTGCCAGCAGTTTGGTAGGACAGGGGGCTAACACTGAAGCTTTCTTT.

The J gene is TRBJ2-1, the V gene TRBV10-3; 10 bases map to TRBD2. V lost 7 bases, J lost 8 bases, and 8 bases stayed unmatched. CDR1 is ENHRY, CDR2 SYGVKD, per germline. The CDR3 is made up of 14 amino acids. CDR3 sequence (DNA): TGTGCCATCATGGGAGCGGGAGGGAATTATGAGCAGTTCTTC. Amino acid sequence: CAIMGAGGNYEQFF.

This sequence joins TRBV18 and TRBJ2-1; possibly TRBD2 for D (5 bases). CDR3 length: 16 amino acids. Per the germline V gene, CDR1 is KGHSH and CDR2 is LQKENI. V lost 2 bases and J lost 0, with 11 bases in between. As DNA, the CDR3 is TGTGCCAGCTCACCAGGAATCGGGGTCTCCTACAATGAGCAGTTCTTC. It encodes CASSPGIGVSYNEQFF.

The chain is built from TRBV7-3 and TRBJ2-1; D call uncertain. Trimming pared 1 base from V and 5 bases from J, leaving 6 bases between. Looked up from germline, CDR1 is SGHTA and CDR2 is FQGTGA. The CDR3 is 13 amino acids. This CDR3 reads CASSLSGHNEQFF. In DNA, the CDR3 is TGTGCCAGCAGCTTAAGTGGCCACAATGAGCAGTTCTTC.

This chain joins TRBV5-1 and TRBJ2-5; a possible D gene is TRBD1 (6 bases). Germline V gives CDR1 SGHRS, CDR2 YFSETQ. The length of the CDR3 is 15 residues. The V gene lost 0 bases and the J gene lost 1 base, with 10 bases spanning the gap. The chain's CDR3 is CASSLGTAIQETQYF. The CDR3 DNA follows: TGCGCCAGCAGCTTGGGGACAGCAATCCAAGAGACCCAGTACTTC.

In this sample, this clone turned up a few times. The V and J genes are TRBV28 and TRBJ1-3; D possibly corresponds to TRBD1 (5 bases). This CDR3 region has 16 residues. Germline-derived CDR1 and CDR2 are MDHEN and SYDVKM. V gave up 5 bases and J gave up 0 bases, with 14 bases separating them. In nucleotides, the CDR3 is TGTGCCAGCAGTATCCTACAGGCCAGCTCTGGAAACACCATATATTTT. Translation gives CASSILQASSGNTIYF.

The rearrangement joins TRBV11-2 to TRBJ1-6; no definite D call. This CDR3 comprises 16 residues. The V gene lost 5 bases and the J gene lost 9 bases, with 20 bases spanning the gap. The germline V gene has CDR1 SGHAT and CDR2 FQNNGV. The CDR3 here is CASSLTGRPGTSPLHF. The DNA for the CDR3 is TGTGCCAGCAGCCTAACGGGGAGGCCGGGTACTTCACCCCTCCACTTT.

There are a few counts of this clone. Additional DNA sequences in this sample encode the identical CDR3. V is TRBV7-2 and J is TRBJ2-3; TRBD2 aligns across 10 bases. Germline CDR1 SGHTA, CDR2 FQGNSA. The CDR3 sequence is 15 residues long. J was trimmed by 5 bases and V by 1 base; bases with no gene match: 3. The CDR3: CASSLVAGGIDTQYF. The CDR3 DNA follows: TGTGCCAGCAGCTTAGTAGCGGGGGGAATAGATACGCAGTATTTT.

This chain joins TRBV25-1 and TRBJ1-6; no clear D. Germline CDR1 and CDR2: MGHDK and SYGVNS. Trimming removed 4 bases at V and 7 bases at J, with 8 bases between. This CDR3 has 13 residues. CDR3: CASSVLENSPLHF. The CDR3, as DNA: TGTGCCAGCAGTGTGCTGGAGAATTCACCCCTCCACTTT.

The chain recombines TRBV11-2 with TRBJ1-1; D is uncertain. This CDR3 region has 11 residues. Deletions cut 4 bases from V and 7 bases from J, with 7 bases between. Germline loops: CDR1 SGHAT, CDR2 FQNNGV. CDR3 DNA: TGTGCCAGCAGCTCAGGCGTTGAAGCTTTCTTT. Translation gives CASSSGVEAFF.

In DNA form, the CDR3 reads TGTGCCAGCAGTCCTCTCGGCCCCACGAGGCGTCAGGGGGCAATGCATAATGAAAAACTGTTTTTT. Amino acids: CASSPLGPTRRQGAMHNEKLFF. The rearrangement links TRBV27 to TRBJ1-4; 8 bases are shared with TRBD1. The CDR3 runs to 22 residues. Germline-derived CDR1 and CDR2 are MNHEY and SMNVEV (reference sequence). V dropped 5 bases and J dropped 4; count of bases not matched to a gene: 27.

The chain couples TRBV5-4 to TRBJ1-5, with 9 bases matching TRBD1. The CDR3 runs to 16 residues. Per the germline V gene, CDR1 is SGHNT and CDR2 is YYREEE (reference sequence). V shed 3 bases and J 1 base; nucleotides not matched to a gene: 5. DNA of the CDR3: TGTGCCAGCAGCTATACAGGGACAGGGAGCAATCAGCCCCAGCATTTT. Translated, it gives CASSYTGTGSNQPQHF.

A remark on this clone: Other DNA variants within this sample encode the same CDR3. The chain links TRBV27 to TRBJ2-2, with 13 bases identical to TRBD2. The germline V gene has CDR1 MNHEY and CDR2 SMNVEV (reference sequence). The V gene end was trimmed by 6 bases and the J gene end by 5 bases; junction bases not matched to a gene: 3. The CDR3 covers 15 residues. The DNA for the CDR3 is TGTGCCAGCAGCCCGGGACTAGCGGGAACCGGGGAGCTGTTTTTT. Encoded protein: CASSPGLAGTGELFF.

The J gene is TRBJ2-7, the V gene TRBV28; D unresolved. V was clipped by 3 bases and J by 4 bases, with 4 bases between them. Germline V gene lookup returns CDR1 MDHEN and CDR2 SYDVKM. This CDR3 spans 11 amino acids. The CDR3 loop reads CASSFRYEQYF. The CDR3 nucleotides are TGTGCCAGCAGTTTCAGATACGAGCAGTACTTC.

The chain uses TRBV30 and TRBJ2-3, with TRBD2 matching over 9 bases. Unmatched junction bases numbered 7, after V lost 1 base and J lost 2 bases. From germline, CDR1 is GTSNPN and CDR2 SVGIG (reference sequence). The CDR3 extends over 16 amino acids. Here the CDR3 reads CAWSAGLAMATDTQYF. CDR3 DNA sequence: TGTGCCTGGAGTGCCGGACTAGCGATGGCCACAGATACGCAGTATTTT.

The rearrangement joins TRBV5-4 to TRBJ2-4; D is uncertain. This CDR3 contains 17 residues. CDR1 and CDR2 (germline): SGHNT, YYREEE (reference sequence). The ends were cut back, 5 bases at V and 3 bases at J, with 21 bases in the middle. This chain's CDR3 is CASRNGAPTSSKNIQYF. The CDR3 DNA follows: TGTGCCAGCAGAAATGGTGCCCCAACCTCCAGCAAAAACATTCAGTACTTC.

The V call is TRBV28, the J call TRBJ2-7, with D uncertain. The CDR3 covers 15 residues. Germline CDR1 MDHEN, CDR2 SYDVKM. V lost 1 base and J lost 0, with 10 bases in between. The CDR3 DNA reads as TGTGCCAGCAGTTTATTCCCAGATTACTCCTACGAGCAGTACTTC. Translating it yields CASSLFPDYSYEQYF.

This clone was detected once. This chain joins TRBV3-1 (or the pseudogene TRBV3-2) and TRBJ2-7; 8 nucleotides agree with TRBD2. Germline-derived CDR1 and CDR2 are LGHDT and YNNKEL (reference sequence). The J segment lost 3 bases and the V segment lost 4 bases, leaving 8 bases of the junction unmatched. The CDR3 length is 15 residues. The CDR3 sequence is CASSPTAGVIYEQYF. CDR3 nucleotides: TGTGCCAGCAGCCCCACAGCGGGAGTCATCTACGAGCAGTACTTC.

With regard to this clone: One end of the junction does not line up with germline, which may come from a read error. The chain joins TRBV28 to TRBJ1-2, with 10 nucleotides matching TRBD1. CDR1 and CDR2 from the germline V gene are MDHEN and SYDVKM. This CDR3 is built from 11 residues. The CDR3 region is CASRPDRGKCF. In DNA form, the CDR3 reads TGTGCCAGCAGACCGGACAGGGGGAAGTGCTTC.

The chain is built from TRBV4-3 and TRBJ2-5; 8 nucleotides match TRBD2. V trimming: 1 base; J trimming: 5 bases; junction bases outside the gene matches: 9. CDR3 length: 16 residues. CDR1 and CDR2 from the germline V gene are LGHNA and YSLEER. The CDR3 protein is CASSQARGGGRETQYF. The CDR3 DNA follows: TGCGCCAGCAGCCAAGCCCGGGGGGGTGGTAGGGAGACCCAGTACTTC.